These T cell receptor beta chains were read from a single sample in a study of blood T cell repertoires in COVID-19. Measured with immunoSEQ multiplex PCR; TCRdb has only the in-frame clones, and not every one. This table has 90,000 or so clones, 75% to 90% appearing once. The material sequenced was peripheral blood. These TCRs come from an elderly man with active or convalescent COVID-19. Each CDR3 is given with its conserved first and last residue. The D gene is left open where the match is weak. Expanded clones get a size class; other rows say once, few or many, or leave the size out.

V	size	length	J	D	CDR3	DNA
TRBV3-1/TRBV3-2	.	15	TRBJ1-6	.	CASSQEQGNNSPLHF	TGTGCCAGCAGCCAAGAGCAGGGAAATAATTCACCCCTCCACTTT
TRBV7-9	once	15	TRBJ2-7	TRBD2	CASSRLAGGQYEQYF	TGTGCCAGCAGCAGACTAGCGGGAGGGCAATACGAGCAGTACTTC
TRBV12-3/TRBV12-4	.	13	TRBJ1-6	TRBD1	CASSYGTVSPLHF	TGTGCCAGCAGTTACGGGACAGTTTCACCCCTCCACTTT
TRBV3-1/TRBV3-2	.	17	TRBJ2-7	TRBD2	CASSQGSSGQDSYEQYF	TGTGCCAGCAGCCAAGGTTCTAGCGGGCAAGACTCCTACGAGCAGTACTTC
TRBV19	.	14	TRBJ1-1	TRBD1	CASRDRRANTEAFF	TGTGCCAGTAGGGACAGGAGGGCGAACACTGAAGCTTTCTTT
TRBV7-2	.	15	TRBJ2-6	TRBD2	CASSWGGSGANVLTF	TGTGCCAGCAGCTGGGGAGGGTCTGGGGCCAACGTCCTGACTTTC
TRBV25-1	.	15	TRBJ2-7	TRBD2	CASSDEAGGFYEQYF	TGTGCCAGCAGTGATGAAGCGGGAGGTTTCTACGAGCAGTACTTC
TRBV6-5	few	15	TRBJ1-6	.	CASSSRRVGVIPLHF	TGTGCCAGCAGTTCCCGGCGGGTTGGGGTTATCCCCCTCCACTTT
TRBV6-5	once	13	TRBJ1-2	.	CASSYGGNYGYTF	TGTGCCAGCAGTTACGGGGGGAACTATGGCTACACCTTC
TRBV5-1	.	15	TRBJ2-1	.	CASSLETRGGNEQFF	TGCGCCAGCAGCCTTGAGACGAGGGGGGGCAATGAGCAGTTCTTC
TRBV4-3	.	19	TRBJ2-6	TRBD2	CASSQEGLAGVSGANVLTF	TGCGCCAGCAGCCAAGAGGGGCTAGCGGGAGTGTCTGGGGCCAACGTCCTGACTTTC
TRBV6-1	.	16	TRBJ1-4	.	CASSEHGLATNEKLFF	TGTGCCAGCAGTGAACATGGACTTGCAACTAATGAAAAACTGTTTTTT
TRBV12-5	.	15	TRBJ2-1	TRBD2	CASGHSGMGGNEQFF	TGTGCTAGTGGCCATAGCGGGATGGGCGGCAATGAGCAGTTCTTC
TRBV6-1	.	14	TRBJ1-5	.	CASSEGGGNQPQHF	TGTGCCAGCAGTGAAGGGGGGGGCAATCAGCCCCAGCATTTT
TRBV3-1/TRBV3-2	.	16	TRBJ2-5	TRBD2	CASSPLRSGSPETQYF	TGTGCCAGCAGCCCCCTGAGGAGCGGGAGCCCAGAGACCCAGTACTTC
TRBV4-2	.	15	TRBJ1-4	.	CASSAGGGNWEKLFF	TGTGCCAGCAGCGCCGGTGGAGGGAATTGGGAAAAACTGTTTTTT
TRBV12-5	once	15	TRBJ1-3	.	CASGLETVSGNTIYF	TGTGCTAGTGGTTTGGAGACAGTTAGTGGAAACACCATATATTTT
TRBV3-1/TRBV3-2	once	14	TRBJ2-7	TRBD1	CASSQDRGRVEQYF	TGTGCCAGCAGCCAAGACAGGGGGCGGGTCGAGCAGTACTTC
TRBV28	.	14	TRBJ2-7	TRBD1	CASSYPGQGYEQYF	TGTGCCAGCAGTTACCCGGGACAGGGCTACGAGCAGTACTTC
TRBV5-1	.	13	TRBJ2-5	TRBD2	CASSRTSAETQYF	TGCGCCAGCAGCCGGACTAGTGCGGAGACCCAGTACTTC